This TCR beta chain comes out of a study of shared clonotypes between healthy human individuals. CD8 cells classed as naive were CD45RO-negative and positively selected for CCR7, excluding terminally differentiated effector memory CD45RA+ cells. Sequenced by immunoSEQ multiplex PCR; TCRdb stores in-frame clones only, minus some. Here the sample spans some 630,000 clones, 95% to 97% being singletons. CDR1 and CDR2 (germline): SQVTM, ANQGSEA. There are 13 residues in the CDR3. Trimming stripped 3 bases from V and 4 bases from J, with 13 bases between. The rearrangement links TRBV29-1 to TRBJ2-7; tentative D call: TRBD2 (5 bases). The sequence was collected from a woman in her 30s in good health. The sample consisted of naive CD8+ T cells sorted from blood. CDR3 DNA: TGCAGCGTTGAGGAAGGACTCGGGTACGAGCAGTACTTC. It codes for CSVEEGLGYEQYF.